This T cell receptor (beta chain) was found in a study of blood T cell repertoires in COVID-19. In Seattle, patients joined the study during active infection and were tracked longitudinally. The method was immunoSEQ multiplex PCR; TCRdb's version includes in-frame clones alone and lacks a portion of them. This sample yields fewer than 250,000 clones, of which about nine tenths are seen a single time; around 0.86% belongs to the top ten. Sequencing input: peripheral blood. The receptor comes from a man in his thirties or forties with COVID-19, enrolled during active disease.

CDR3 sequence (DNA): TGTGCCAGCTCACCGAGAGGACAGTCAGGAGGAACTAATGAAAAACTGTTTTTT. It is translated as CASSPRGQSGGTNEKLFF. The chain links TRBV18 to TRBJ1-4, with D possibly matching TRBD1 (6 bases). Trimming took off 3 bases at V and 1 base at J, with 18 bases between the two ends. The CDR3 loop spans 18 amino acids. Germline CDR1 KGHSH, CDR2 LQKENI.